The 13 T cell receptor beta chains listed next were all sequenced from one sample in a study of T cell responses to AZD1222 COVID-19 vaccine. Clones were sequenced by immunoSEQ multiplex PCR, and TCRdb holds only the in-frame ones, with some missing. The sample consists of some 54,000 clones, roughly nine tenths of them appearing once. The input for sequencing was peripheral blood, taken on day 0 of AZD1222 vaccination. These receptors came from an adult in good health.

J is TRBJ1-1 and V is TRBV6-5, with D possibly being TRBD1 (5 bases). V was clipped by 5 bases and J by 2 bases, with 9 bases between them. Germline values: CDR1 MNHEY, CDR2 SVGAGI. The CDR3 length is 13 residues. The CDR3 loop is CASSPRGNTEAFF. CDR3 DNA: TGTGCCAGCAGTCCCCGGGGCAACACTGAAGCTTTCTTT.

This rearrangement joins TRBV5-8 to TRBJ2-7, with TRBD2 as a possible D gene (6 bases). With 0 bases removed from V and 7 bases from J, the gap between germline ends came to 26 bases. This CDR3 is 18 amino acids long. Germline-derived CDR1 and CDR2 are SGHTS and YDEGEE. CDR3 sequence: CASSLGPLLGGPPGEQYF. The CDR3 DNA sequence: TGTGCCAGCAGCTTGGGACCCCTTTTGGGAGGCCCTCCCGGAGAGCAGTACTTC.

CDR3 DNA: TGTGCCAGCAGCCGTTTTACCCGCGGGACAGGGGAGCCGAACACTGAAGCTTTCTTT. Encoded protein: CASSRFTRGTGEPNTEAFF. The V gene is TRBV7-9, the J gene TRBJ1-1; TRBD1 matches at 10 bases. The CDR3 extends over 19 amino acids. Trimming cost V 5 bases and J 1 base; bases outside gene matches: 16. Germline CDR1 is SEHNR and CDR2 is FQNEAQ (reference sequence).

The rearrangement links TRBV9 to TRBJ2-1, with TRBD2 identical over 14 bases. With V trimmed by 6 bases and J by 6 bases, 5 bases remained unmatched. The CDR3 length is 15 residues. Looked up from germline, CDR1 is SGDLS and CDR2 is YYNGEE. CDR3 amino acids: CASTPGTSGSNEQFF. CDR3 DNA: TGTGCCAGCACCCCCGGGACTAGCGGGAGCAATGAGCAGTTCTTC.

Only one count was recorded for this clone. The V and J genes are TRBV2 and TRBJ2-5, with 8 nucleotides matching TRBD2. Trimming at V came to 4 bases and at J to 1 base, leaving 5 bases not matched to a gene. The CDR3 runs 15 residues. The germline V gene encodes CDR1 SNHLY and CDR2 FYNNEI. CDR3 in amino acids: CASSGNSGAQETQYF. The CDR3 DNA reads TGTGCCAGCAGTGGGAATAGCGGGGCCCAAGAGACCCAGTACTTC.

The J gene is TRBJ2-7, the V gene TRBV4-1, with 11 bases lining up with TRBD2. Looked up from germline, CDR1 is MGHRA and CDR2 is YSYEKL. There are 19 residues in the CDR3. V shed 0 bases, J shed 0 bases, and the junction held 10 bases outside the gene matches. CDR3 amino acids: CASSQDSIRTSGLSYEQYF. Written as DNA, the CDR3 is TGCGCCAGCAGCCAAGATTCAATTCGGACTAGCGGGCTCTCCTACGAGCAGTACTTC.

The chain joins TRBV28 to TRBJ2-4, with TRBD1 matching over 8 bases. The germline V gene encodes CDR1 MDHEN and CDR2 SYDVKM. The V gene end was trimmed by 5 bases and the J gene end by 0 bases; junction bases not matched to a gene: 3. The CDR3 loop spans 15 amino acids. The CDR3 region has the DNA TGTGCCAGCAGTCAGGACAGGGCAGCCAAAAACATTCAGTACTTC. It translates to CASSQDRAAKNIQYF.

This sequence joins TRBV19 and TRBJ2-5; possible D gene TRBD1, 5 bases. The CDR3 runs to 14 residues. The V gene's germline CDR1 is LNHDA and CDR2 SQIVND (reference sequence). Between the trimmed V and J ends, which lost 4 bases and 2 bases, there was a span of 11 bases. The CDR3 DNA follows: TGTGCCAGTAGTACTCAGGGTGCTCAAGAGACCCAGTACTTC. Translated, it gives CASSTQGAQETQYF.

Only one count was recorded for this clone. V is TRBV30 and J is TRBJ1-2; D is perhaps TRBD1 (6 bases). In germline, CDR1 is GTSNPN, CDR2 SVGIG (reference sequence). Trimming stripped 2 bases from V and 3 bases from J, with 13 bases between. There are 14 residues in the CDR3. CDR3 loop: CAWSLGAQDYGYTF. The CDR3 nucleotides are TGTGCCTGGAGTTTGGGGGCGCAAGACTATGGCTACACCTTC.

This chain joins TRBV28 and TRBJ1-5; D gene unclear. Germline V gene data show CDR1 as MDHEN and CDR2 as SYDVKM. The CDR3 runs to 16 residues. Trimming pared 1 base from V and 8 bases from J, leaving 18 bases between. The DNA of the CDR3 is TGTGCCAGCAGTTTATCGGCGGGTCGGGTCCTGAAGCCCCAGCATTTT. Protein: CASSLSAGRVLKPQHF.

The chain has TRBV28 and TRBJ1-6, with 7 bases identical to TRBD1. After removal of 6 bases from V and 5 bases from J, the junction contained 1 base not matched to a gene. The CDR3 covers 13 residues. Germline-derived CDR1 and CDR2 are MDHEN and SYDVKM. The CDR3 nucleotides read TGTGCCAGCAGAGACAGGGATAATTCACCCCTCCACTTT. Protein: CASRDRDNSPLHF. Combining the CDR3 with reference TRBV28 and TRBJ1-6 gives the whole variable domain DVKVTQSSRYLVKRTGEKVFLECVQDMDHENMFWYRQDPGLGLRLIYFSYDVKMKEKGDIPEGYSVSREKKERFSLILESASTNQTSMYLCASRDRDNSPLHFGNGTRLTVT.

The chain couples TRBV5-1 to TRBJ2-1; D gene unclear. Germline lookup yields CDR1 SGHRS and CDR2 YFSETQ. V was clipped by 0 bases and J by 4 bases, with 11 bases between them. The CDR3 extends over 15 amino acids. The CDR3 region has the DNA TGCGCCAGCAGCTTGGTTGCAGACCCGTACAATGAGCAGTTCTTC. Amino acids: CASSLVADPYNEQFF.

This rearrangement joins TRBV11-2 to TRBJ1-1; 8 positions match TRBD1. The length of the CDR3 is 14 residues. V trimming: 6 bases; J trimming: 1 base; junction bases outside the gene matches: 4. Germline V gene data show CDR1 as SGHAT and CDR2 as FQNNGV. This CDR3 is CASRQTGGNTEAFF. CDR3 coding DNA: TGTGCCAGCAGACAAACAGGGGGGAACACTGAAGCTTTCTTT.